This record covers a single T cell receptor (beta chain). Its antigen is unidentified. This CDR3 region has 17 residues. CDR1 and CDR2 (germline): MNHNS, SASEGT. With 0 bases removed from V and 4 bases from J, the gap between germline ends came to 19 bases. This record comes from a study of cytomegalovirus exposure and HLA in healthy donors. Study-level points and caveats: Per published reports, the classifier diagnosed cytomegalovirus status with high specificity and sensitivity. TCR sequences were mostly rare, though some public TCRs occurred in many donors. Within the approximately 130 validation repertoires, first-cohort TCR clusters tended to co-occur, according to a later analysis.

Using immunoSEQ multiplex PCR, the repertoire was profiled, and TCRdb retains in-frame clones only, with some absent. The sample consists of fewer than 200,000 clones, around nine tenths of them appearing once. The sequencing sample was made of PBMCs. The chain is built from TRBV6-1 and TRBJ2-7, with a possible D match to TRBD2 (7 bases). The sequence came from a man between 18 and 35 years old in good health and CMV-seropositive. The CDR3 region has the DNA TGTGCCAGCAGTGAAGCGCTTCGGGGGGCGCTGGGGTACGAGCAGTACTTC. Translated: CASSEALRGALGYEQYF.